This T cell receptor beta chain was documented in a study of OX40 agonist ivuxolimab in advanced cancers. Study-level background: At doses from 0.01 to 10 mg/kg, patients were given intravenous ivuxolimab every 2 weeks.

Autoimmune disease history or systemic immunosuppression excluded patients. As for this clone: Its antigen is not known.

Trimming pared 4 bases from V and 0 bases from J, leaving 10 bases between. CDR1 and CDR2 (germline): SNHLY, FYNNEI. CDR3 length equals 14 residues. Regarding the study as a whole: CD8+ T cells averaged more expanded clones than CD4+.

Profiling relied on immunoSEQ multiplex PCR, and the TCRdb table lists in-frame clones only, not all of them. The data contain more than 55,000 clones, 70% to 90% of them seen just once; the ten biggest clones take up roughly 1.2%. The genes are TRBV2 and TRBJ2-7; D is unclear. This TCR came from an adult with an advanced solid tumor such as melanoma, head and neck, liver or kidney cancer. This material consisted of CD4+ or CD8+ T cells sorted from blood, taken in a trial of the OX40 agonist ivuxolimab. The CDR3 coding sequence is TGTGCCAGCAGTGGACCCATTAGCTCCTACGAGCAGTACTTC. Translating gives CASSGPISSYEQYF.